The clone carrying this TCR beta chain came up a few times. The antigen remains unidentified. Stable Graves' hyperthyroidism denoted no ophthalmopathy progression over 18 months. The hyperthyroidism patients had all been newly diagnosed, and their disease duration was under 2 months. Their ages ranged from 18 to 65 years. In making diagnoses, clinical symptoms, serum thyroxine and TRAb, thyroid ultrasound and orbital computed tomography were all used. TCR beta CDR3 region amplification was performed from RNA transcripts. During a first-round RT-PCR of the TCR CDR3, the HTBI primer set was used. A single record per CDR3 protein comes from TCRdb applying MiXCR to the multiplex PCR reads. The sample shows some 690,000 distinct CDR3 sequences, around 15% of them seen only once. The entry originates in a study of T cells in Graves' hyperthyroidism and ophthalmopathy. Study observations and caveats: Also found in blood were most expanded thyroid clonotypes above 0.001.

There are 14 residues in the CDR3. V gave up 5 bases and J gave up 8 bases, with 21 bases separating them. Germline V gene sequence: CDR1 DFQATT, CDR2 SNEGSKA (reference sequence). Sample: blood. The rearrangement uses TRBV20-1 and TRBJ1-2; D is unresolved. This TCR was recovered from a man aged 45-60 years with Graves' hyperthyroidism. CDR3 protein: CSARAPTTERGYTF. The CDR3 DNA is TGCAGTGCTCGAGCCCCAACAACAGAGAGGGGCTACACCTTC.